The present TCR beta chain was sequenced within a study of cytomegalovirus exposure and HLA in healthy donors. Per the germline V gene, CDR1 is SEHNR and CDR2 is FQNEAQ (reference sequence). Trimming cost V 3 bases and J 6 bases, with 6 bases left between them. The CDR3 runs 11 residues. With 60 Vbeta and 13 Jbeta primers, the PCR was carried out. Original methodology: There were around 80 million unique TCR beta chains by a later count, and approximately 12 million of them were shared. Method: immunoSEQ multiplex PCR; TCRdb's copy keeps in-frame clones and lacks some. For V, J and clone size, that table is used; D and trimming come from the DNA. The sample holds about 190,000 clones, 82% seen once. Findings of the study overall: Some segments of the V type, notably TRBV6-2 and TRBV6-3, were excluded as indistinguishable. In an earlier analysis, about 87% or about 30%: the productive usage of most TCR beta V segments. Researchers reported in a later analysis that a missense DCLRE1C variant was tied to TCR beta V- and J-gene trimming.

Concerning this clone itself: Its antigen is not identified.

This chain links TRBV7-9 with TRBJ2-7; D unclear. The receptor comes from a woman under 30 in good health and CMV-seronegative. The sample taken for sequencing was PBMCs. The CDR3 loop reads CASSFSLEQYF. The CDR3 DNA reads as TGTGCCAGCAGCTTTTCCCTCGAGCAGTACTTC.